This TCR beta chain is from a study of cytomegalovirus exposure and HLA in healthy donors. Study-level findings and limits: Analyzed later, most CMV-associated TCR beta chains appeared HLA-restricted. Researchers catalogued approximately 170 TCR beta chains as cytomegalovirus-associated. CMV serostatus was the only recorded immune exposure for donors.

PCR employed 60 Vbeta and 13 Jbeta primers. The table came from immunoSEQ multiplex PCR; TCRdb's copy has only in-frame clones and leaves some out. The sample includes 100,000 to 150,000 clones, around 78% of them seen just once. This clone was detected only a few times. The antigen is undetermined. Material: PBMCs. This receptor was identified in a man between 50 and 59 years old in good health and CMV-seronegative.

Written as DNA, the CDR3 is TGCGCCAGCAGCTTGACAGGGGGCGAGCAGTACGTC. It specifies CASSLTGGEQYV. The V gene is TRBV5-1, the J gene TRBJ2-7; 8 nucleotides line up with TRBD1. Germline V gene lookup returns CDR1 SGHRS and CDR2 YFSETQ. This CDR3 contains 12 residues. J lost 6 bases, V lost 1 base, and 0 bases had no gene match.